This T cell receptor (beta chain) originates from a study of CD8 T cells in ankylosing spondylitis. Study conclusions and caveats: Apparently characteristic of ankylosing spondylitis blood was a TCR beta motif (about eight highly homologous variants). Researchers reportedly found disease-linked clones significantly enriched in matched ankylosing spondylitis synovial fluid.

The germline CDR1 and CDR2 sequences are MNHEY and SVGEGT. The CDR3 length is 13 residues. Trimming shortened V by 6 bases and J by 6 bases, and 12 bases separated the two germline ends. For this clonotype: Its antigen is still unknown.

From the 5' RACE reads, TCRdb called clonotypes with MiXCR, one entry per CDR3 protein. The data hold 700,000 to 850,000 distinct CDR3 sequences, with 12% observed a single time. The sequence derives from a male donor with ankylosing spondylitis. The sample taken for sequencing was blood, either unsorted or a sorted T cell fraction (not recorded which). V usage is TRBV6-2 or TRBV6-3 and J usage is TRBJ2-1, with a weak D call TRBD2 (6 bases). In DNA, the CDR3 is TGTGCCAGCAGAGGCGGGGCGCGCAATGAGCAGTTCTTC. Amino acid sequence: CASRGGARNEQFF.